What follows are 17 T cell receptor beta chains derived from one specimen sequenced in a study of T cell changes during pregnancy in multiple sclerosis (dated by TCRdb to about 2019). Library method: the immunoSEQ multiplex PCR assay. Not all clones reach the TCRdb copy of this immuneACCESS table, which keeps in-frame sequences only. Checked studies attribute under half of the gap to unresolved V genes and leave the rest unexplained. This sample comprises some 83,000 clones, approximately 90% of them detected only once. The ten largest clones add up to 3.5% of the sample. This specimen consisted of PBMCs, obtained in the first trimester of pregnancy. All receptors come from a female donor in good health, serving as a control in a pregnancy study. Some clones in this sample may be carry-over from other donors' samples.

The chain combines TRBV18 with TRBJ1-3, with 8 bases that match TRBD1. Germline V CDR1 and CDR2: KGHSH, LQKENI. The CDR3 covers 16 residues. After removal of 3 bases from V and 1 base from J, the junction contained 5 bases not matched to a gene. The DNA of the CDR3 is TGTGCCAGCTCACCGTCCAGGGGGCCGTCTGGAAACACCATATATTTT. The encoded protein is CASSPSRGPSGNTIYF. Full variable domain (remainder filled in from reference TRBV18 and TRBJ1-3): NAGVMQNPRHLVRRRGQEARLRCSPMKGHSHVYWYRQLPEEGLKFMVYLQKENIIDESGMPKERFSAEFPKEGPSILRIQQVVRGDSAAYFCASSPSRGPSGNTIYFGEGSWLTVV.

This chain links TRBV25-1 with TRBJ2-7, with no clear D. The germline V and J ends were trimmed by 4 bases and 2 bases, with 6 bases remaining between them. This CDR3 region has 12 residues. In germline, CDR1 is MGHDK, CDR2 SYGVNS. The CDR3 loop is CASSAAAYEQYF. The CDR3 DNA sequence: TGTGCCAGCAGTGCTGCGGCCTACGAGCAGTACTTC.

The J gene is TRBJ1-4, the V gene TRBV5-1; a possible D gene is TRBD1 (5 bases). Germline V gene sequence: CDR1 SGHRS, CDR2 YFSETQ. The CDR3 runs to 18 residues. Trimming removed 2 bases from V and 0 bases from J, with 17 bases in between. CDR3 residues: CASSFYRLGDATNEKLFF. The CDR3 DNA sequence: TGCGCCAGCAGCTTCTACAGGCTAGGGGATGCAACTAATGAAAAACTGTTTTTT.

DNA for the CDR3: TGCGCCAGCAGCCATCTGGGCAGGGGCGGGAACACCGGGGAGCTGTTTTTT. As protein: CASSHLGRGGNTGELFF. The chain has TRBV4-3 and TRBJ2-2; D possibly corresponds to TRBD1 (6 bases). The germline gives CDR1 LGHNA, CDR2 YSLEER. CDR3 length: 17 amino acids. Trimming took 3 bases from V and 1 from J, leaving 15 bases between them.

CDR3 in DNA: TGTGCCAGCAGCGTAGAGGGACAGTTCCCCTACGAGCAGTACTTC. It yields the protein CASSVEGQFPYEQYF. This chain links TRBV9 with TRBJ2-7, with TRBD1 matching over 7 bases. CDR3 length equals 15 residues. Trimming took 0 bases from V and 2 from J; bases not matched to a gene: 5. CDR1 and CDR2 (germline): SGDLS, YYNGEE.

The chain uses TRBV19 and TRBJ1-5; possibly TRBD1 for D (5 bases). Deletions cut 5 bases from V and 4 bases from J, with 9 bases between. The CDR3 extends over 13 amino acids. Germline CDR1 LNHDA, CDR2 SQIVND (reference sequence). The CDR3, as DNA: TGTGCCAGTAGTCAACAGGAGAATCAGCCCCAGCATTTT. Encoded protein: CASSQQENQPQHF.

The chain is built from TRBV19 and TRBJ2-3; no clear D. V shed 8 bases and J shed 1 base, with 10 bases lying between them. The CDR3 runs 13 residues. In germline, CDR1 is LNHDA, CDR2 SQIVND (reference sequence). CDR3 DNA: TGTGCCAGTGTACCGGCGGGCACAGATACGCAGTATTTT. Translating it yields CASVPAGTDTQYF.

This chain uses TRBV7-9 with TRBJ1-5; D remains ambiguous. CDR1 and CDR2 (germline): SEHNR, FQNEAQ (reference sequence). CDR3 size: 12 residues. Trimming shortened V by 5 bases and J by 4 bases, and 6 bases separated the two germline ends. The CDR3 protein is CASSPGNQPQHF. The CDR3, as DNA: TGTGCCAGCAGCCCGGGGAATCAGCCCCAGCATTTT. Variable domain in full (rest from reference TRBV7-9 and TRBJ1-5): DTGVSQNPRHKITKRGQNVTFRCDPISEHNRLYWYRQTLGQGPEFLTYFQNEAQLEKSRLLSDRFSAERPKGSFSTLEIQRTEQGDSAMYLCASSPGNQPQHFGDGTRLSIL.

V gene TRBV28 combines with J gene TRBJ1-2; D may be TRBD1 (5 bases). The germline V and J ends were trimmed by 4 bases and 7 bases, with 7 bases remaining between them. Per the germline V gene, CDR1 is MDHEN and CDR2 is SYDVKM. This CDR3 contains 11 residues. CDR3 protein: CASSSGGGYTF. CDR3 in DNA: TGTGCCAGCAGTTCCGGGGGTGGCTACACCTTC.

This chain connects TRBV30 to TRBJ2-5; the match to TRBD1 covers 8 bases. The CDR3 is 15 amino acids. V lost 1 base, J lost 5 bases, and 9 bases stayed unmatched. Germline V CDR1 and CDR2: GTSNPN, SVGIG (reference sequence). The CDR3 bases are TGTGCCTGGAGTGCTGGACAGGGAGGTTTCGAGACCCAGTACTTC. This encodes CAWSAGQGGFETQYF. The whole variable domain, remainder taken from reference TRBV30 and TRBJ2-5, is SQTIHQWPATLVQPVGSPLSLECTVEGTSNPNLYWYRQAAGRGLQLLFYSVGIGQISSEVPQNLSASRPQDRQFILSSKKLLLSDSGFYLCAWSAGQGGFETQYFGPGTRLLVL.

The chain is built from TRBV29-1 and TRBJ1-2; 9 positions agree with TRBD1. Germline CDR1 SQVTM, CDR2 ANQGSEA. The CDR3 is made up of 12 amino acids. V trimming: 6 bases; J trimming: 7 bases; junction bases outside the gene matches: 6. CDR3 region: CSVPGQGVGYTF. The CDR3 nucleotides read TGCAGCGTCCCGGGACAGGGAGTTGGCTACACCTTC. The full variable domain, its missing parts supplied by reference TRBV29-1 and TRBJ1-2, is SAVISQKPSRDICQRGTSLTIQCQVDSQVTMMFWYRQQPGQSLTLIATANQGSEATYESGFVIDKFPISRPNLTFSTLTVSNMSPEDSSIYLCSVPGQGVGYTFGSGTRLTVV.

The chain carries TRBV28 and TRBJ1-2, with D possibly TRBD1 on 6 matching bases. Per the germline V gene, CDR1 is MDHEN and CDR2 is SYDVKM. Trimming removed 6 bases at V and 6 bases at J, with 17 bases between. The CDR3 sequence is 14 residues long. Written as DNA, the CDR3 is TGTGCCAGCAGCCTTATAAGGCAGGGGCATGGCTACACCTTC. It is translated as CASSLIRQGHGYTF.

The CDR3 nucleotides are TGTGCCAGCACCGCCCCAGACAGGCAAATCAAAGGCTCGGAGCCCCAGCATTTT. This codes for CASTAPDRQIKGSEPQHF. The rearrangement joins TRBV28 to TRBJ1-5; TRBD1 might be the D (6 bases). This CDR3 has 18 amino acids. The germline V gene has CDR1 MDHEN and CDR2 SYDVKM. Trimming removed 7 bases at V and 8 bases at J, with 30 bases between. Full variable domain (remainder filled in from reference TRBV28 and TRBJ1-5): DVKVTQSSRYLVKRTGEKVFLECVQDMDHENMFWYRQDPGLGLRLIYFSYDVKMKEKGDIPEGYSVSREKKERFSLILESASTNQTSMYLCASTAPDRQIKGSEPQHFGDGTRLSIL.

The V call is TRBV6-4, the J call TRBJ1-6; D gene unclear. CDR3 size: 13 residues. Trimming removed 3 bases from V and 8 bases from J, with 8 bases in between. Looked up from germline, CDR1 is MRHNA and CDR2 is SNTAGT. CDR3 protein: CASSEATHSPLHF. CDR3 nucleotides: TGTGCCAGCAGTGAGGCCACCCATTCACCCCTCCACTTT.

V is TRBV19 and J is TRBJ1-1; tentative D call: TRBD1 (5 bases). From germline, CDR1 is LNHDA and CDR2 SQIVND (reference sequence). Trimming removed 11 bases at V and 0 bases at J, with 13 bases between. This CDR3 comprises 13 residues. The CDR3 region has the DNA TGTGCCGGGAAAGGGGCAGTGAACACTGAAGCTTTCTTT. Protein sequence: CAGKGAVNTEAFF.

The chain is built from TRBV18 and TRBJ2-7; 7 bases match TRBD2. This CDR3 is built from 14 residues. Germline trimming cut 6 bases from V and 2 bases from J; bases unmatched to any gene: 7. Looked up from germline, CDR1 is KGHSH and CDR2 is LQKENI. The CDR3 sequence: CASSTTGGTYEQYF. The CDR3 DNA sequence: TGTGCCAGCTCCACCACGGGGGGAACCTACGAGCAGTACTTC.

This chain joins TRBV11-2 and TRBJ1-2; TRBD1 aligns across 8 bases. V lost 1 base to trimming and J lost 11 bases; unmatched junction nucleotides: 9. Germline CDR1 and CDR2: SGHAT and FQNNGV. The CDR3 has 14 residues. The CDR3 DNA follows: TGTGCCAGCAGCTTAGGGAGCCAGGGGGCTAGGTACACCTTC. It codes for CASSLGSQGARYTF.